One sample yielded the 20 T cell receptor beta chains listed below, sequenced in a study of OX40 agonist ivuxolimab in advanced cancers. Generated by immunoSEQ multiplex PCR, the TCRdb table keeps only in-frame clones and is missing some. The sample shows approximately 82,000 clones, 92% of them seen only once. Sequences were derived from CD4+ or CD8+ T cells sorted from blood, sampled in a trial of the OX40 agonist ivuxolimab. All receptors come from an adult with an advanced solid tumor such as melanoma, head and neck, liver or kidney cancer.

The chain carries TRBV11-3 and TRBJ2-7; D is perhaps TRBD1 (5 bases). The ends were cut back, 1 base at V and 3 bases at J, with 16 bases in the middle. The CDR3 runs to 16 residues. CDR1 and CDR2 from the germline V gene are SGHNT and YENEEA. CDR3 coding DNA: TGTGCCAGCAGCTTAGCCCCCGCAGGGCTTGGCTACGAGCAGTACTTC. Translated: CASSLAPAGLGYEQYF.

CDR3 DNA sequence: TGTGCCAGCAGTGAACCTGGGCGGGTCCACAATGAGCAGTTCTTC. This gives the protein CASSEPGRVHNEQFF. The chain carries TRBV6-1 and TRBJ2-1; D perhaps matches TRBD2 (5 bases). Germline V gene sequence: CDR1 MNHNS, CDR2 SASEGT. The CDR3 loop spans 15 amino acids. The V end lost 2 bases, the J end lost 5 bases, and 13 bases lay between the germline ends.

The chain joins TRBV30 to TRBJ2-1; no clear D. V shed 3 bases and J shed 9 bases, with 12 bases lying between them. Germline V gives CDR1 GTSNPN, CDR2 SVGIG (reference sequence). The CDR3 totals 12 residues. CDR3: CAWRGLGGEQFF. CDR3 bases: TGTGCCTGGAGGGGGTTGGGCGGTGAGCAGTTCTTC.

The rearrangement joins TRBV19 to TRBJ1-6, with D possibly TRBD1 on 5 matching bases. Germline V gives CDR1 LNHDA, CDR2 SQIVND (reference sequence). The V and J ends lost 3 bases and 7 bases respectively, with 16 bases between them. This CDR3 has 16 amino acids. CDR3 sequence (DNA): TGTGCCAGTAGTATCACTGACAGACCAGAAAATTCACCCCTCCACTTT. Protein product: CASSITDRPENSPLHF. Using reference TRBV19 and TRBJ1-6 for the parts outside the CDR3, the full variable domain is DGGITQSPKYLFRKEGQNVTLSCEQNLNHDAMYWYRQDPGQGLRLIYYSQIVNDFQKGDIAEGYSVSREKKESFPLTVTSAQKNPTAFYLCASSITDRPENSPLHFGNGTRLTVT.

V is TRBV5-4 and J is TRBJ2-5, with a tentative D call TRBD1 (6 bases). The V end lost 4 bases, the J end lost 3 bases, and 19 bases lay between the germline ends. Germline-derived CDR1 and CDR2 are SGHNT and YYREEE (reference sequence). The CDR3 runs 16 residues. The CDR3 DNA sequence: TGTGCCAGCAGCGGAGAAAGACAGGCTAAGGAAGAGACCCAGTACTTC. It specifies CASSGERQAKEETQYF.

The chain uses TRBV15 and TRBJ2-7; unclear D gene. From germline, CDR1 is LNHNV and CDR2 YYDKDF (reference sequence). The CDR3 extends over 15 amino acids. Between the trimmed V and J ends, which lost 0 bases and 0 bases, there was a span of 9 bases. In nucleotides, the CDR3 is TGTGCCACCAGCAGAGACCAGCGCTCCTCCTACGAGCAGTACTTC. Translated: CATSRDQRSSYEQYF.

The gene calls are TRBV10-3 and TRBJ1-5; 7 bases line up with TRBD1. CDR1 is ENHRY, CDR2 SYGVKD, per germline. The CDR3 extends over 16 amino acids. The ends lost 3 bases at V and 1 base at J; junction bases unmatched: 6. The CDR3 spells CAISDLQGRSNQPQHF. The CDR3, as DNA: TGTGCCATCAGTGACCTACAGGGGAGAAGCAATCAGCCCCAGCATTTT.

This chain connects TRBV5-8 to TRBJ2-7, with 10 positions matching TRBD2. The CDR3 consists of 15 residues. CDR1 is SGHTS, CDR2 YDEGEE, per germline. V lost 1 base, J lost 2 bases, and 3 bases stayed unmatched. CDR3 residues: CASSLHGLAAYEQYF. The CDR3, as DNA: TGTGCCAGCAGCTTGCACGGACTAGCGGCCTACGAGCAGTACTTC. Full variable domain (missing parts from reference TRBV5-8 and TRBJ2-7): EAGVTQSPTHLIKTRGQQATLRCSPISGHTSVYWYQQALGLGLQFLLWYDEGEERNRGNFPPRFSGRQFPNYSSELNVNALELEDSALYLCASSLHGLAAYEQYFGPGTRLTVT.

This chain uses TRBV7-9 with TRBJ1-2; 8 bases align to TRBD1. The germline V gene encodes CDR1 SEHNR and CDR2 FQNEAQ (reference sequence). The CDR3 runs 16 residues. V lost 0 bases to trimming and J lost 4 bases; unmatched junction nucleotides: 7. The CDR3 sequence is CASSLASPGGAYGYTF. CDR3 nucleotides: TGTGCCAGCAGCTTAGCGAGCCCAGGGGGCGCCTATGGCTACACCTTC. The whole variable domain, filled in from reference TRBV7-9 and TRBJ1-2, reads DTGVSQNPRHKITKRGQNVTFRCDPISEHNRLYWYRQTLGQGPEFLTYFQNEAQLEKSRLLSDRFSAERPKGSFSTLEIQRTEQGDSAMYLCASSLASPGGAYGYTFGSGTRLTVV.

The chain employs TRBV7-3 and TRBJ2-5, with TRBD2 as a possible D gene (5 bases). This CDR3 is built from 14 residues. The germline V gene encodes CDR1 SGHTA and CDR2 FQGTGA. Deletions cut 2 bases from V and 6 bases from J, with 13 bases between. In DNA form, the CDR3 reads TGTGCCAGCAGCTTAGACTATGGTGGGAAGACCCAGTACTTC. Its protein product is CASSLDYGGKTQYF. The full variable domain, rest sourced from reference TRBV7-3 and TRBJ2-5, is GAGVSQTPSNKVTEKGKYVELRCDPISGHTALYWYRQSLGQGPEFLIYFQGTGAADDSGLPNDRFFAVRPEGSVSTLKIQRTERGDSAVYLCASSLDYGGKTQYFGPGTRLLVL.

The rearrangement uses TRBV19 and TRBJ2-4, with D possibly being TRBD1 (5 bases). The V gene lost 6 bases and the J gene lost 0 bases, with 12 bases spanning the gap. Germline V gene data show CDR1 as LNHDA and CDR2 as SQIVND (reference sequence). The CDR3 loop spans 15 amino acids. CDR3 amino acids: CASSMGLGAKNIQYF. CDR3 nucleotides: TGTGCCAGTAGCATGGGGCTAGGAGCCAAAAACATTCAGTACTTC.

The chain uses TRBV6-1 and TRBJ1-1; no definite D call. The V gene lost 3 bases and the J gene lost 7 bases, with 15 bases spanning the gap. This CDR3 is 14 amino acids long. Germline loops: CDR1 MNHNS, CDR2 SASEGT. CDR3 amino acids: CASSDLNPTGEAFF. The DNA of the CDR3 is TGTGCCAGCAGTGACCTTAATCCCACGGGTGAAGCTTTCTTT.

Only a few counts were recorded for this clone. CDR3 residues: CASRDRATNEKLFF. CDR3 in DNA: TGTGCCAGCAGGGACAGAGCAACTAATGAAAAACTGTTTTTT. V usage is TRBV2 and J usage is TRBJ1-4; a possible D gene is TRBD1 (6 bases). The germline CDR1 and CDR2 sequences are SNHLY and FYNNEI. The CDR3 has 14 amino acids. The V gene lost 6 bases and the J gene lost 0 bases, with 8 bases spanning the gap.

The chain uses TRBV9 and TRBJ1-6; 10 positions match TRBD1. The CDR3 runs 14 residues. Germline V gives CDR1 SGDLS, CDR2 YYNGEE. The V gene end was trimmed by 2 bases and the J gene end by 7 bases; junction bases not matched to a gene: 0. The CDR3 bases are TGTGCCAGCAGCGTGGGACAGGGGAATTCACCCCTCCACTTT. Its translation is CASSVGQGNSPLHF.

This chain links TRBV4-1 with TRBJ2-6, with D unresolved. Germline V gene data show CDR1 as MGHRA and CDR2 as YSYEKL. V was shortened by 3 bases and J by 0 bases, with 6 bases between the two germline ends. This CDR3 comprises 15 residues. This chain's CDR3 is CASSQGHSGANVLTF. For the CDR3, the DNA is TGCGCCAGCAGCCAGGGTCACTCTGGGGCCAACGTCCTGACTTTC.

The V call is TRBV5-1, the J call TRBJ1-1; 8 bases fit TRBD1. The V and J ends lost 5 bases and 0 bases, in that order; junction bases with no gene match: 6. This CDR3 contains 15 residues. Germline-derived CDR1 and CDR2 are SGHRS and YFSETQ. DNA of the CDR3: TGCGCCAGCAGGGACAGGGCTTGGGTGAACACTGAAGCTTTCTTT. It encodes CASRDRAWVNTEAFF.

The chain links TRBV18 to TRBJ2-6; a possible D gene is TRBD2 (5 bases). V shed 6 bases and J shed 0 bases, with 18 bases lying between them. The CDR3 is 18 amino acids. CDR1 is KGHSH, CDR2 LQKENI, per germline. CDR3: CASSAQAGRSSGANVLTF. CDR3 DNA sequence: TGTGCCAGCTCCGCCCAGGCGGGCAGGTCCTCTGGGGCCAACGTCCTGACTTTC.

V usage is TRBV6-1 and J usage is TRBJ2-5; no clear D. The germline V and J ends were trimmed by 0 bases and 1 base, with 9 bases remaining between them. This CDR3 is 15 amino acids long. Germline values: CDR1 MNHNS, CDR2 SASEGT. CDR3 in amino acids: CASSEAGSFQETQYF. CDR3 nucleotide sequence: TGTGCCAGCAGTGAAGCTGGCAGCTTCCAAGAGACCCAGTACTTC.

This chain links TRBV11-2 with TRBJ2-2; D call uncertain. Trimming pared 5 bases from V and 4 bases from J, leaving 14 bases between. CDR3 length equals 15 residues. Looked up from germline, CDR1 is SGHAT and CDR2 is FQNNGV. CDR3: CASSPRGTTTGELFF. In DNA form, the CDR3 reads TGTGCCAGCAGCCCCCGCGGCACCACCACCGGGGAGCTGTTTTTT. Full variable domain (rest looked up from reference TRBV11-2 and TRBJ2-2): EAGVAQSPRYKIIEKRQSVAFWCNPISGHATLYWYQQILGQGPKLLIQFQNNGVVDDSQLPKDRFSAERLKGVDSTLKIQPAKLEDSAVYLCASSPRGTTTGELFFGEGSRLTVL.

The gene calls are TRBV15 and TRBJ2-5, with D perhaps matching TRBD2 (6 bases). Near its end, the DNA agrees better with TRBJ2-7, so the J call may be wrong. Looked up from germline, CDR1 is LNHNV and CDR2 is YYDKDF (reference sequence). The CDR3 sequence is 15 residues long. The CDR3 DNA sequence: TGTGCCACCAGCAGAGGGTTTATGGGGGGCTACGAGCAGTACTTC. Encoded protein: CATSRGFMGGYEQYF.